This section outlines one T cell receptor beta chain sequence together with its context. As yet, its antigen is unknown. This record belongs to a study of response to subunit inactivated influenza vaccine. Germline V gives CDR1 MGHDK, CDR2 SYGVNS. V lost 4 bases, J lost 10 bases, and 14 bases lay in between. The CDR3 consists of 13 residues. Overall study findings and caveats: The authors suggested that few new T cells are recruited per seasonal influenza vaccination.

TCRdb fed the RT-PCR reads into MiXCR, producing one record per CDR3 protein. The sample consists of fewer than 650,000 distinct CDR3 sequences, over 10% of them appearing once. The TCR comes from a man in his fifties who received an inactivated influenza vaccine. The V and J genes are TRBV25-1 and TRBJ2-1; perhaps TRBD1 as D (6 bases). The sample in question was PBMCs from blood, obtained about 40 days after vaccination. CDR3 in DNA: TGTGCCAGCAGTGCCGGGACACCGGTCGAGCAGTTCTTC. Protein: CASSAGTPVEQFF.